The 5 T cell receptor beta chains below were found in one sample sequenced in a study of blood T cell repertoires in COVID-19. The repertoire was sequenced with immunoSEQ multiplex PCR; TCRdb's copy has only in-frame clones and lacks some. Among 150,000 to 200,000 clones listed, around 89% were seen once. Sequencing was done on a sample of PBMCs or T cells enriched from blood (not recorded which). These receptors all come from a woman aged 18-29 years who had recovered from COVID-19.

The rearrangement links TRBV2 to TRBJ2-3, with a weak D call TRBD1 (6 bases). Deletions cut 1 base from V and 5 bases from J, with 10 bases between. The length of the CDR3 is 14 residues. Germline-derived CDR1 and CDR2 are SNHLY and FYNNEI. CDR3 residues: CASSEDRAKDTQYF. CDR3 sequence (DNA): TGTGCCAGCAGTGAAGACAGGGCCAAAGATACGCAGTATTTT.

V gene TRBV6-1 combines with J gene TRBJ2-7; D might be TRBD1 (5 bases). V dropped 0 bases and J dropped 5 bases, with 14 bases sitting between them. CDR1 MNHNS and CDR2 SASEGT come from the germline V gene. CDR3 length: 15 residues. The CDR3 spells CASSEASQGSDEQYF. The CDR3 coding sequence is TGTGCCAGCAGTGAAGCGAGCCAGGGATCCGACGAGCAGTACTTC.

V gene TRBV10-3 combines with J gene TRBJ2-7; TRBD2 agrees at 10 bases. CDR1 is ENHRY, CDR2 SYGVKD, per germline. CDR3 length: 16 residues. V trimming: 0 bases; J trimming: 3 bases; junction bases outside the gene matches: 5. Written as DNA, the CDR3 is TGTGCCATCAGTGAGTCGGAACTAGCGGGACTCTACGAGCAGTACTTC. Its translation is CAISESELAGLYEQYF.

CDR3 sequence reads: CAISGAGQGLYEQYF. The CDR3, as DNA: TGTGCCATCAGTGGTGCGGGACAGGGGCTCTACGAGCAGTACTTC. This chain connects TRBV10-3 to TRBJ2-7; the match to TRBD1 covers 10 bases. CDR1 and CDR2 from the germline V gene are ENHRY and SYGVKD. V gave up 4 bases and J gave up 3 bases; unmatched junction bases: 6. There are 15 residues in the CDR3.

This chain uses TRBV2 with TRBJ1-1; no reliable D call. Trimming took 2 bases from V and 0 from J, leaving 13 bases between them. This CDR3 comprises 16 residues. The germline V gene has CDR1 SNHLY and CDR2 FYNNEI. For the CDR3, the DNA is TGTGCCAGCAGTGAAATACGCGGGCAGGTGAACACTGAAGCTTTCTTT. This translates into CASSEIRGQVNTEAFF. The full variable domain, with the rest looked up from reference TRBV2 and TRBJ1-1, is EPEVTQTPSHQVTQMGQEVILRCVPISNHLYFYWYRQILGQKVEFLVSFYNNEISEKSEIFDDQFSVERPDGSNFTLKIRSTKLEDSAMYFCASSEIRGQVNTEAFFGQGTRLTVV.